The present T cell receptor beta chain was sequenced within a study of T cell changes during pregnancy in multiple sclerosis. CDR1 and CDR2 (germline): SEHNR, FQNEAQ (reference sequence). The CDR3 has 14 amino acids. V lost 7 bases and J lost 7, with 19 bases in between. A few counts support this clone. TCRdb's copy holds only in-frame clones and misses some; the assay was immunoSEQ multiplex PCR. Among 110,000 or so clones listed, roughly 92% were seen once. The receptor's source is a female donor with multiple sclerosis, enrolled in a pregnancy study. The sequencing used peripheral blood, collected before pregnancy. The rearrangement joins TRBV7-9 to TRBJ1-2; D call uncertain. Here the CDR3 DNA reads TGTGCCAGCACCGAGCGGGGTCCCCTGGCTGGCTACACCTTC. Protein sequence: CASTERGPLAGYTF.